The 4 T cell receptor beta chains below were found in one sample sequenced in a study of shared clonotypes between healthy human individuals. The method was immunoSEQ multiplex PCR; TCRdb's version includes in-frame clones alone and lacks a portion of them. Of some 2,500,000 clones in the sample, 80% to 95% were seen once. The sample comprised naive CD4+ T cells from PBMCs. As for subset: CD45RA+ positively selected. These receptors originate from a man between 18 and 29 years old in good health. Some clones in this sample may be carry-over from other donors' samples.

The rearrangement uses TRBV19 and TRBJ1-2; D gene ambiguous. Between the trimmed V and J ends, which lost 5 bases and 4 bases, there was a span of 11 bases. Germline V CDR1 and CDR2: LNHDA, SQIVND (reference sequence). The CDR3 spans 13 residues. In DNA, the CDR3 is TGTGCCAGTAGTCGGACTGGCTCCTATGGCTACACCTTC. Its translation: CASSRTGSYGYTF.

The chain uses TRBV29-1 and TRBJ2-2; no definite D call. CDR1 SQVTM and CDR2 ANQGSEA come from the germline V gene. The germline V and J ends were trimmed by 5 bases and 3 bases, with 7 bases remaining between them. The length of the CDR3 is 12 residues. The CDR3 is CSVSMDTGELFF. CDR3 nucleotides: TGCAGCGTTTCGATGGACACCGGGGAGCTGTTTTTT.

The rearrangement links TRBV11-2 to TRBJ1-2; 9 bases line up with TRBD1. CDR1 and CDR2 (germline): SGHAT, FQNNGV. This CDR3 has 15 residues. V lost 7 bases, J lost 0 bases, and 6 bases stayed unmatched. This CDR3 reads CASIPTGGANYGYTF. Here the CDR3 DNA reads TGTGCCAGCATCCCGACAGGGGGAGCTAACTATGGCTACACCTTC.

The chain carries TRBV28 and TRBJ1-5; TRBD1 is a possible D gene (6 bases). V was trimmed by 6 bases and J by 7 bases, leaving 19 bases between them. Germline CDR1 is MDHEN and CDR2 is SYDVKM. This CDR3 has 15 amino acids. The CDR3 coding sequence is TGTGCCAGCAGGGGGGGGACACCCCGTGGGCAGCCCCAGCATTTT. Translation: CASRGGTPRGQPQHF. Based on the CDR3 plus reference TRBV28 and TRBJ1-5, the full variable domain is DVKVTQSSRYLVKRTGEKVFLECVQDMDHENMFWYRQDPGLGLRLIYFSYDVKMKEKGDIPEGYSVSREKKERFSLILESASTNQTSMYLCASRGGTPRGQPQHFGDGTRLSIL.